This paragraph reports one TCR beta chain. Its antigen is undetermined. This CDR3 is built from 16 residues. CDR1 is MGHRA and CDR2 is YSYEKL in the germline V gene. Losses at the gene ends were 3 bases for V and 7 bases for J; bases not matched to a gene: 11. This sample is part of a study of T-cell memory formation after mild COVID-19. Overall study results and limits: Pre-infection memory showed some responding clones, and this suggested that cross-reactive memory joined. CD4+ clones that contracted lay mainly in CM and EM; CD8+ ones lay in EMRA.

Amplification by 5'RACE using constant-segment primers produced TCR alpha and TCR beta cDNA libraries that carried sample barcodes and UMIs. Via MiXCR, TCRdb re-called the 5' RACE reads, giving one row per CDR3 protein. The sample lists approximately 340,000 distinct CDR3 sequences; about a sixth were seen once. This TCR was sampled from a man between 18 and 35 years old who had mild COVID-19 (a few samples of this study predate the infection). Cell type and time point are not known. Sequenced material: PBMCs or a T cell subset sorted from them (not recorded which). V and J are TRBV4-1 and TRBJ2-7, with 11 positions matching TRBD2. The chain's CDR3 is CASSQESSGGAWEQYF. Here the CDR3 DNA reads TGCGCCAGCAGCCAGGAGAGTAGCGGGGGGGCTTGGGAGCAGTACTTC.